The 4 T cell receptor beta chains presented below share a single source sample, sequenced in a study of early T cells in non-severe SARS-CoV-2 infection. TCRdb re-derived calls from the 5' RACE reads in MiXCR, one entry per CDR3 protein. The table records over 25,000 distinct CDR3 sequences, around 5.7% of them present only once. Specimen: whole blood. These receptors originate from an adult who was a healthcare worker with PCR-confirmed SARS-CoV-2 infection or an uninfected control (not recorded which).

There are a few counts of this clonotype. The V and J genes are TRBV6-2 or TRBV6-3 and TRBJ2-3; D is ambiguous. Germline CDR1 is MNHEY and CDR2 is SVGEGT. The V and J ends lost 8 bases and 2 bases respectively, with 23 bases between them. The CDR3 totals 17 residues. This CDR3 reads CASRPPDSYVVTDTQYF. The CDR3 DNA reads TGTGCCAGCCGTCCCCCCGACTCTTATGTCGTCACAGATACGCAGTATTTT.

Ten or more counts support this clonotype. The chain carries TRBV6-5 and TRBJ2-5, with D unclear. Germline CDR1 and CDR2: MNHEY and SVGAGI. The V end lost 4 bases, the J end lost 1 base, and 10 bases lay between the germline ends. The CDR3 covers 14 residues. The CDR3 DNA sequence: TGTGCCAGCAGTTTGAACCTGGCCCAAGAGACCCAGTACTTC. The encoded protein is CASSLNLAQETQYF.

The table lists this clonotype with many counts. The chain has TRBV12-3 or TRBV12-4 and TRBJ2-5, with 13 bases matching TRBD2. The CDR3 runs 18 residues. The J segment lost 4 bases and the V segment lost 5 bases, leaving 13 bases of the junction unmatched. The CDR3 DNA follows: TGTGCCAGCAGTCTGAGACTAGCGGGGGGCCCGAAGGTAGAGACCCAGTACTTC. This translates into CASSLRLAGGPKVETQYF.

This clonotype was found many times. The V gene is TRBV24-1, the J gene TRBJ2-1, with TRBD1 identical over 12 bases. The junction had 3 bases not matched to a gene; V was cut back by 3 bases and J by 7 bases. CDR1 is KGHDR, CDR2 SFDVKD, per germline. The CDR3 sequence is 15 residues long. The CDR3 sequence is CATSDPGQGANEQFF. The CDR3 DNA reads as TGTGCCACCAGTGATCCGGGACAGGGGGCGAATGAGCAGTTCTTC.